The rows below give T cell receptor beta chains drawn from one sample of a study of human T cells and chemical hapten exposure. Using its own MiXCR run on the RACE reads, TCRdb lists one record per CDR3 protein. The data show 90,000 to 110,000 distinct CDR3 sequences, under 40% seen once. Specimen: whole blood, collected in connection with sensitization to the hapten diphenylcyclopropenone (DPC). The receptors here all came from a man aged 40-49 years with alopecia areata. Some clones in this sample may be carry-over from other donors' samples. Both conserved end residues are part of each CDR3. The D gene is left open where the match is weak. Clone sizes are given selectively: once, few, many, or a class where the clone is expanded.

V gene	D gene	clone size	J gene	CDR3 DNA	CDR3 protein
TRBV4-3	NA	NA	TRBJ2-5	TGCGCCAGCAGCCAAGAGGGGCAGGTGGAGGCCCAGTACTTC	CASSQEGQVEAQYF
TRBV28	NA	few	TRBJ2-2	TGTGCCAGCAGTTTGTCAGGGACCACCGGGGAGCTGTTTTTT	CASSLSGTTGELFF
TRBV11-1	NA	few	TRBJ2-4	TGTGCCAGCGCCCTGGGAGGCTCCAAAAACATTCAGTACTTC	CASALGGSKNIQYF
TRBV6-5	NA	few	TRBJ1-5	TGTGCCAGCAGTGGTCAGGGATATCAGCCCCAGCATTTT	CASSGQGYQPQHF
TRBV29-1	TRBD2	NA	TRBJ2-3	TGCAGCGTTCGCGGGAGCGCAGATACGCAGTATTTT	CSVRGSADTQYF
TRBV9	NA	few	TRBJ2-7	TGTGCCAGCAGCCCCAGGACGCAAACCTACGAGCAGTACTTC	CASSPRTQTYEQYF
TRBV6-2/TRBV6-3	NA	few	TRBJ2-3	TGTGCCAGCAGCTCCCAGGAGGATTGGACAGATACGCAGTATTTT	CASSSQEDWTDTQYF
TRBV3-1	NA	NA	TRBJ1-1	TGTGCCAGCAGCCGCATGAGGGGGTATGAAGCTTTCTTT	CASSRMRGYEAFF
TRBV20-1	TRBD2	NA	TRBJ2-3	TGCAGTGCCGATAGTAGCGGGAGTACAGATACGCAGTATTTT	CSADSSGSTDTQYF
TRBV3-1	NA	few	TRBJ2-2	TGTGCCAGCAGCTACGAGCATTCCACCGGGGAGCTGTTTTTT	CASSYEHSTGELFF
TRBV12-3/TRBV12-4	NA	NA	TRBJ1-1	TGTGCCAGCAGTTTGTCATACACTGAAGCTTTCTTT	CASSLSYTEAFF
TRBV20-1	NA	NA	TRBJ2-3	TGCAGTGCTTTAGCCGCCTCGGGCACAGATACGCAGTATTTT	CSALAASGTDTQYF
TRBV10-3	TRBD1	few	TRBJ2-3	TGTGCCATCAGGGACGGGACAGGGTCAGATACGCAGTATTTT	CAIRDGTGSDTQYF
TRBV12-3/TRBV12-4	NA	few	TRBJ1-1	TGTGCCAGCAGTTTATCTGTGGTACGCACTGAAGCTTTCTTT	CASSLSVVRTEAFF
TRBV10-2	NA	NA	TRBJ1-5	TGCGCCAGCAGTGAGGGGTTTGACAATCAGCCCCAGCATTTT	CASSEGFDNQPQHF
TRBV28	NA	few	TRBJ1-3	TGTGCCAGCAGCTCCCCACTGAGCGGCTCTGGAAACACCATATATTTT	CASSSPLSGSGNTIYF
TRBV4-2	NA	NA	TRBJ2-7	TGTGCCAGCAGCCAAGATAGAAGGCTAGCGACCTACGAGCAGTACTTC	CASSQDRRLATYEQYF
TRBV27	TRBD2	NA	TRBJ2-1	TGTGCCAGCAGTCCCCTAGCGGGAGCGGGTTACAATGAGCAGTTCTTC	CASSPLAGAGYNEQFF
TRBV29-1	NA	NA	TRBJ2-5	TGCAGCGTTGAGTTGCTTGGGGAGACCCAGTACTTC	CSVELLGETQYF
TRBV7-9	NA	few	TRBJ1-5	TGTGCCAGCAGCTTTGAACAGGGAAGCAATCAGCCCCAGCATTTT	CASSFEQGSNQPQHF
TRBV29-1	NA	few	TRBJ2-3	TGCAGCGTTGAAGAGAGAAGCGGAAGCACAGATACGCAGTATTTT	CSVEERSGSTDTQYF
TRBV18	NA	few	TRBJ2-3	TGTGCCAGCTCACCGGACCACACAGATACGCAGTATTTT	CASSPDHTDTQYF
TRBV6-5	TRBD1	few	TRBJ1-1	TGTGCCAGCAGGTGGGACAGGGTGAACACTGAAGCTTTCTTT	CASRWDRVNTEAFF
TRBV5-8	NA	few	TRBJ2-6	TGTGCCAGCAGCCCCGGTGGAGGGGGACCTGGGGCCAACGTCCTGACTTTC	CASSPGGGGPGANVLTF
TRBV20-1	NA	few	TRBJ2-5	TGCAGTGCTAGGACGGATCCGAAAGAGACCCAGTACTTC	CSARTDPKETQYF
TRBV20-1	TRBD1	few	TRBJ1-6	TGCAGTGCTAGAGACGGACAGGGGGCGGATTTTTCACCCCTCCACTTT	CSARDGQGADFSPLHF
TRBV20-1	TRBD1	few	TRBJ1-1	TGCAGTGCTAGAGACCACGGACAGGGTCCGGGCACTGAAGCTTTCTTT	CSARDHGQGPGTEAFF
TRBV21-1	NA	few	TRBJ1-2	TGTGCCAGCAGCCGGAGCCCGGTTCCAGAACTATGCTATGGCTACACCTTC	CASSRSPVPELCYGYTF
TRBV7-2	TRBD2	NA	TRBJ2-4	TGTGCCAGCAGCTTAAGTGGCGGGAGGCCGACAGGCATTCAGTACTTC	CASSLSGGRPTGIQYF
TRBV7-2	NA	NA	TRBJ2-7	TGTGCCAGCAGCTTAGCGAGTACAGGGAGCTCCTACGAGCAGTACTTC	CASSLASTGSSYEQYF
TRBV11-3	TRBD2	few	TRBJ2-3	TGTGCCAGCAGCTTAGATGGCGGACTGGGACTAGCGGGAGAAGATACGCAGTATTTT	CASSLDGGLGLAGEDTQYF
TRBV7-9	NA	NA	TRBJ2-7	TGTGCCAGCAGCTTAGCGGGGGCAACCTACGAGCAGTACTTC	CASSLAGATYEQYF
TRBV12-3/TRBV12-4	NA	few	TRBJ1-5	TGTGCCAGCAGCAAGGACAGTTATAGCAATCAGCCCCAGCATTTT	CASSKDSYSNQPQHF
TRBV5-5	NA	few	TRBJ1-4	TGTGCCAGCAGCTTGGAATTGTATGAAAAACTGTTTTTT	CASSLELYEKLFF
TRBV5-1	NA	NA	TRBJ2-3	TGCGCCAGCGGACCCGGGGGCCCAGATACGCAGTATTTT	CASGPGGPDTQYF
TRBV28	NA	NA	TRBJ1-5	TGTGCCAGCAGTTTACGGGAGGGAGGCAATCAGCCCCAGCATTTT	CASSLREGGNQPQHF
TRBV12-3/TRBV12-4	TRBD2	NA	TRBJ2-1	TGTGCCAGCAGAACTAGCGGTCCGCGGGGGGATGAGCAGTTCTTC	CASRTSGPRGDEQFF
TRBV20-1	NA	NA	TRBJ1-1	TGCAGTGCGTCCAGGGGAACTGAAGCTTTCTTT	CSASRGTEAFF
TRBV7-2	TRBD2	NA	TRBJ2-3	TGTGCCAGCAGCGGCGGGAGGGCCGTAGATACGCAGTATTTT	CASSGGRAVDTQYF
TRBV7-2	NA	few	TRBJ2-3	TGTGCCAGCAGCTTCACGACTAGTGCGGCAGATACGCAGTATTTT	CASSFTTSAADTQYF
TRBV6-4	TRBD1	NA	TRBJ2-2	TGTGCCAGCAACGGGACAGCGAACACCGGGGAGCTGTTTTTT	CASNGTANTGELFF
TRBV12-5	NA	few	TRBJ2-3	TGTGCTAGTGCCCCAGGGCGGCGGAACACAGATACGCAGTATTTT	CASAPGRRNTDTQYF
TRBV11-3	NA	NA	TRBJ2-1	TGTGCCAGCAGCCGAACACACAATGAGCAGTTCTTC	CASSRTHNEQFF
TRBV6-2/TRBV6-3	TRBD2	few	TRBJ2-1	TGTGCCAGCAGCCTCATACTAGCGGGAAGCTCCTACAATGAGCAGTTCTTC	CASSLILAGSSYNEQFF
TRBV6-2/TRBV6-3	TRBD2	NA	TRBJ2-7	TGTGCCAGCAGGACGACTAGCGGAGCCTACGAGCAGTACTTC	CASRTTSGAYEQYF
TRBV5-1	TRBD1	NA	TRBJ2-5	TGCGCCAGCAGCTTGCCCCGGGACAGTGAAACTGAGACCCAGTACTTC	CASSLPRDSETETQYF
TRBV6-1	NA	few	TRBJ1-2	TGTGCCAGCACCACGGGGGGCGGTGGAAACTATGGCTACACCTTC	CASTTGGGGNYGYTF
TRBV5-5	NA	NA	TRBJ2-5	TGTGCCAGCGCCCCTGGTGACCAAGAGACCCAGTACTTC	CASAPGDQETQYF